Listed here is a single T cell receptor beta chain. This specimen belongs to a study of immune characterization of retroperitoneal liposarcoma. Each CDR3 protein is one row after TCRdb ran MiXCR on the PCR reads. The repertoire consists of 2,000 or so distinct CDR3 sequences, with roughly half occurring once and the leading ten covering 52%. Trimming removed 5 bases from V and 0 bases from J, with 11 bases in between. This CDR3 comprises 15 residues. CDR1 is MNHNY and CDR2 is SVGAGI in the germline V gene (reference sequence). The chain combines TRBV6-6 with TRBJ2-1; TRBD2 might be the D (5 bases). This sequence was found in a female donor with retroperitoneal liposarcoma. The sample was tumor tissue. CDR3 coding DNA: TGTGCCAGCAGTGATGGCGGGTTCTCCTACAATGAGCAGTTCTTC. Its protein product is CASSDGGFSYNEQFF.